The sequence of this TCR beta chain was determined in a study of identical twins. One entry per CDR3 protein, called by TCRdb with MiXCR from the 5' RACE reads. The sample consists of just over 500,000 distinct CDR3 sequences, roughly 21% of them appearing once. J was trimmed by 13 bases and V by 7 bases; bases with no gene match: 9. CDR1 is SQVTM, CDR2 ANQGSEA, per germline. This CDR3 region has 12 residues. General study results and limits: Fewer insertions were carried by abundant cord blood beta clonotypes, but none was seen in memory repertoires.

This clonotype was detected only a few times. Its antigen is as yet unknown. These sequences were also reported in another study, on T cells expressing NK-cell markers. That source notes: Dominant NKG2C+ clonotypes in 6 or 7 donors made up about 1.0-7.0% of CD8+ T cells.

The sequencing input was CD4+ T cells sorted from blood. The TCR comes from a woman between 18 and 29 years old in good health. This rearrangement joins TRBV29-1 to TRBJ2-6, with TRBD1 identical over 8 bases. The CDR3 DNA reads TGCAGCGCTATGACAGGGGTCAGTGTCCTGACTTTC. Translated, it gives CSAMTGVSVLTF.